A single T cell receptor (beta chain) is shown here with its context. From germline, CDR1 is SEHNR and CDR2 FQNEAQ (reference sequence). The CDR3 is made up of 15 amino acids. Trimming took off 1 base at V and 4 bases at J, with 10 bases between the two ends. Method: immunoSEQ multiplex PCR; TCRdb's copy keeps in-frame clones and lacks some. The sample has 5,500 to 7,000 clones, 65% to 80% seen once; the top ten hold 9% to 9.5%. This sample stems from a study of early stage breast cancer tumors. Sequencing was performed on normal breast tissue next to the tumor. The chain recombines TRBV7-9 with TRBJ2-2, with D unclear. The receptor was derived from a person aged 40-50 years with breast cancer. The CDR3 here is CASSLGASTTGELFF. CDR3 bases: TGTGCCAGCAGCTTAGGGGCTAGTACCACCGGGGAGCTGTTTTTT.